This T cell receptor (beta chain) was documented in a study of blood T cell repertoires in COVID-19. Measured with immunoSEQ multiplex PCR; TCRdb has only the in-frame clones, and not every one. The data show about 190,000 clones, with over 75% seen just once and 6.5% to 7.5% held by the top ten. In its sample, this clone was seen a few times. Germline CDR1 is MNHNY and CDR2 is SVGAGI (reference sequence). Trimming removed 5 bases from V and 0 bases from J, with 17 bases in between. The CDR3 totals 18 residues. This TCR was recovered from a man older than 75 with COVID-19, enrolled during active disease. This chain connects TRBV6-6 to TRBJ1-6; D not certain. The material sequenced was peripheral blood. The CDR3 DNA reads TGTGCCAGCAGTCGACAAGACACGGCCGGCTCCTATAATTCACCCCTCCACTTT. Translating gives CASSRQDTAGSYNSPLHF.